Each of the 16 T cell receptor beta chains below was sequenced from the same sample in a study of shared clonotypes between healthy human individuals. TCRdb keeps only in-frame clones here, not all; method: immunoSEQ multiplex PCR. The repertoire holds around 510,000 clones, 95% to 97% seen once, with about 0.064% in the top ten. Sequences were obtained from naive CD4+ T cells sorted from blood. The sample's subset: CD45RA+ positively selected. The receptors shown here come from a woman aged 25 to 45 in good health.

The sample holds one count of this clone. This chain's CDR3 is CSVERGKTTREQYF. DNA of the CDR3: TGCAGCGTTGAAAGGGGAAAAACGACTCGCGAGCAGTACTTC. The rearrangement uses TRBV29-1 and TRBJ2-5; TRBD1 is a possible D gene (5 bases). The J call is doubtful: the DNA matches TRBJ2-7 better. CDR1 and CDR2 from the germline V gene are SQVTM and ANQGSEA. This CDR3 comprises 14 residues.

The chain recombines TRBV18 with TRBJ2-7; D is undetermined. The germline V gene has CDR1 KGHSH and CDR2 LQKENI. This CDR3 comprises 13 residues. The V and J ends lost 3 bases and 4 bases respectively, with 10 bases between them. For the CDR3, the DNA is TGTGCCAGCTCACCCCCTGGCTTTTACGAGCAGTACTTC. As protein: CASSPPGFYEQYF.

The chain is built from TRBV28 and TRBJ2-5; maybe TRBD1 (6 bases). Germline V gene lookup returns CDR1 MDHEN and CDR2 SYDVKM. V was pared by 2 bases and J by 5 bases, with 12 bases between. CDR3 size: 14 residues. CDR3 region: CASSLAGVYETQYF. The CDR3 region has the DNA TGTGCCAGCAGTTTAGCAGGGGTGTACGAGACCCAGTACTTC.

The chain couples TRBV7-3 to TRBJ2-1, with 8 positions matching TRBD2. The germline V gene encodes CDR1 SGHTA and CDR2 FQGTGA. Unmatched junction bases numbered 3, after V lost 5 bases and J lost 6 bases. The CDR3 totals 13 residues. This chain's CDR3 is CASSGTSGNEQFF. In nucleotides, the CDR3 is TGTGCCAGCAGCGGCACTAGCGGCAATGAGCAGTTCTTC.

This chain links TRBV7-6 with TRBJ1-5; 7 bases agree with TRBD1. The CDR3 sequence is 13 residues long. Germline V gives CDR1 SGHVS, CDR2 FNYEAQ. J gave up 7 bases and V 5 bases, and 5 bases lay outside the gene matches. CDR3 sequence: CASSTGEGQPQHF. CDR3 DNA sequence: TGTGCCAGCAGCACAGGGGAGGGGCAGCCCCAGCATTTT.

A note on this clone: Other nucleotide sequences in the sample specify the same CDR3. The gene calls are TRBV28 and TRBJ2-7, with D possibly TRBD2 on 5 matching bases. Germline values: CDR1 MDHEN, CDR2 SYDVKM. Trimming pared 2 bases from V and 7 bases from J, leaving 6 bases between. The length of the CDR3 is 11 residues. CDR3 DNA: TGTGCCAGCAGTTTACGCGGGGAGCAGTACTTC. Its protein product is CASSLRGEQYF. The whole variable domain, remainder taken from reference TRBV28 and TRBJ2-7, is DVKVTQSSRYLVKRTGEKVFLECVQDMDHENMFWYRQDPGLGLRLIYFSYDVKMKEKGDIPEGYSVSREKKERFSLILESASTNQTSMYLCASSLRGEQYFGPGTRLTVT.

V and J are TRBV11-3 and TRBJ2-2; TRBD2 matches at 10 bases. The germline CDR1 and CDR2 sequences are SGHNT and YENEEA. This CDR3 is 18 amino acids long. V was clipped by 5 bases and J by 7 bases; unmatched bases: 16. The DNA for the CDR3 is TGTGCCAGCAGCCCGAGGGGCGGGCTAGCGGGAGCAGGCGGGGAGCTGTTTTTT. Translation: CASSPRGGLAGAGGELFF.

The chain combines TRBV7-2 with TRBJ2-3; possible D gene TRBD1, 6 bases. V was cut by 1 base and J by 5 bases, with 16 bases left in between. The CDR3 extends over 16 amino acids. Germline CDR1 and CDR2: SGHTA and FQGNSA. As DNA, the CDR3 is TGTGCCAGCAGCTTAGGGGGGCTTCAAGTTGTAGATACGCAGTATTTT. Translation: CASSLGGLQVVDTQYF.

This chain links TRBV4-2 with TRBJ2-7; 8 bases are shared with TRBD2. Looked up from germline, CDR1 is LGHNA and CDR2 is YNFKEQ. The CDR3 has 16 amino acids. With 1 base clipped from V and 3 bases from J, the junction kept 8 bases outside the gene matches. This chain's CDR3 is CASSQVTSGANYEQYF. The CDR3 coding sequence is TGTGCCAGCAGCCAAGTCACTAGCGGAGCGAACTACGAGCAGTACTTC.

The chain's CDR3 is CASSLEGTHYGNTIYF. The CDR3 DNA reads as TGCGCCAGCAGCTTGGAGGGGACACACTATGGAAACACCATATATTTT. The chain uses TRBV5-1 and TRBJ1-3; D is perhaps TRBD1 (6 bases). This CDR3 has 16 amino acids. V lost 0 bases to trimming and J lost 3 bases, with 13 bases between them. CDR1 is SGHRS, CDR2 YFSETQ, per germline.

V and J are TRBV7-2 and TRBJ2-1, with 8 bases aligning to TRBD2. Looked up from germline, CDR1 is SGHTA and CDR2 is FQGNSA. The CDR3 runs 16 residues. With 0 bases clipped from V and 8 bases from J, the junction kept 9 bases outside the gene matches. This chain's CDR3 is CASSLAGLVAMDEQFF. CDR3 DNA: TGTGCCAGCAGCTTAGCGGGACTAGTAGCAATGGATGAGCAGTTCTTC.

V and J are TRBV28 and TRBJ2-7; D unclear. The CDR3 contains 12 residues. V shed 10 bases and J shed 4 bases, with 14 bases lying between them. Germline V lookup: CDR1 MDHEN, CDR2 SYDVKM. The CDR3 nucleotides read TGTGCCACTTCGGGCAGGCGGTACGAGCAGTACTTC. It specifies CATSGRRYEQYF.

V usage is TRBV19 and J usage is TRBJ2-1; D remains ambiguous. V was pared by 0 bases and J by 10 bases, with 10 bases between. Germline CDR1 is LNHDA and CDR2 is SQIVND (reference sequence). The CDR3 runs 13 residues. In nucleotides, the CDR3 is TGTGCCAGTAGTATAGATCGTTTGGGGGAGCAGTTCTTC. This sequence encodes CASSIDRLGEQFF.

For the CDR3, the DNA is TGCGCCAGCAGCTTGCAGGGGGAAGGCACAGATACGCAGTATTTT. This encodes CASSLQGEGTDTQYF. The V and J genes are TRBV5-1 and TRBJ2-3; 7 bases fit TRBD1. Germline V gene data show CDR1 as SGHRS and CDR2 as YFSETQ. The V gene end was trimmed by 1 base and the J gene end by 1 base; junction bases not matched to a gene: 3. This CDR3 spans 15 amino acids.

The chain has TRBV11-2 and TRBJ2-3; 7 nucleotides align to TRBD2. V dropped 4 bases and J dropped 0; count of bases not matched to a gene: 7. The CDR3 is 16 amino acids. Germline assignment: CDR1 SGHAT and CDR2 FQNNGV. The CDR3 loop is CASSYLSGASTDTQYF. DNA for the CDR3: TGTGCCAGCAGCTACCTCAGCGGGGCTAGCACAGATACGCAGTATTTT.

The chain joins TRBV27 to TRBJ2-6; D gene unclear. The length of the CDR3 is 14 residues. Germline assignment: CDR1 MNHEY and CDR2 SMNVEV (reference sequence). Trimming took off 2 bases at V and 2 bases at J, with 4 bases between the two ends. CDR3 in amino acids: CASSLIAGANVLTF. CDR3 DNA: TGTGCCAGCAGTTTAATAGCTGGGGCCAACGTCCTGACTTTC.